The T cell receptor beta chain described here comes from a study of T-cell reconstitution after alpha-beta-depleted transplantation in children. This clonotype was seen more than once but under ten times. Germline loops: CDR1 SGHKS, CDR2 YYEKEE (reference sequence). The CDR3 is 13 residues long. Between the trimmed V and J ends, which lost 4 bases and 3 bases, there was a span of 8 bases. Using unique molecular identifiers, the investigators prepared the TCRbeta library. TCRdb recomputed calls from the PCR reads with MiXCR, one row per CDR3 protein. The table has almost 500,000 distinct CDR3 sequences, around 13% seen once.

The TCR comes from a human donor who donated a stem cell graft to a child with combined immunodeficiency. The V call is TRBV5-5, the J call TRBJ1-3; tentative D call: TRBD1 (5 bases). Sequenced here: PBMCs from the stem cell graft donor, sampled from the stem cell graft. CDR3 sequence reads: CASSRGGGNTIYF. The CDR3 bases are TGTGCCAGCAGCAGGGGCGGTGGAAACACCATATATTTT.